This TCR beta chain was sequenced for a study of blood T cells in healthy people across ages. Primed by a sample-barcoded 5' primer and a J-beta primer mix, a second PCR proceeded for 7 to 11 cycles. With 12 random nucleotides, a template-switch adaptor tagged each individual cDNA molecule. Every sample returned 2.5 million or more CDR3-containing paired-end reads. Via MiXCR, TCRdb re-called the 5' RACE reads, giving one row per CDR3 protein. The table lists approximately 810,000 distinct CDR3 sequences, 25% to 35% of them singletons. This clonotype showed up just a few times. The germline gives CDR1 SEHNR, CDR2 FQNEAQ (reference sequence). The CDR3 is 16 amino acids. V shed 5 bases and J shed 0 bases, with 14 bases lying between them.

This TCR derives from a woman older than 75 in good health. This sequence joins TRBV7-9 and TRBJ1-3; D is undetermined. Sequenced sample: blood. The CDR3 nucleotides are TGTGCCAGCAGCGCCCAGGCGGGTCTCTCTGGAAACACCATATATTTT. The encoded protein is CASSAQAGLSGNTIYF.